This TCR beta chain was profiled in a study of hypomethylating agent response in myelodysplastic syndrome. Study-level information: The myelodysplastic syndrome patients comprised about nine men and a couple of women. Four or five patients were non-responders, while six or seven showed complete response or hematologic improvement.

Study-level results: The cohort was small, with only 11 patients analyzed.

V dropped 1 base and J dropped 3 bases, with 9 bases sitting between them. The germline V gene has CDR1 SEHNR and CDR2 FQNEAQ (reference sequence). This CDR3 has 15 residues. Sequenced by immunoSEQ multiplex PCR; TCRdb stores in-frame clones only, minus some. Of about 5,700 clones in the sample, over 80% were seen once. About this clone: The antigen remains unidentified.

This TCR came from a human donor with myelodysplastic syndrome. The gene calls are TRBV7-9 and TRBJ2-2; D may be TRBD1 (5 bases). The starting material was bone marrow, obtained before or after starting hypomethylating agent treatment for myelodysplastic syndrome (not recorded which). Written as DNA, the CDR3 is TGTGCCAGCAGCTTAGGAGTAGGGGACACCGGGGAGCTGTTTTTT. Encoded protein: CASSLGVGDTGELFF.